The rows below give T cell receptor beta chains drawn from one sample of a study of T cell changes during pregnancy in multiple sclerosis. Libraries were prepared by immunoSEQ multiplex PCR; TCRdb keeps only in-frame clonotypes and omits some of them. The table records about 57,000 clones, approximately 90% of them present only once. The material sequenced was peripheral blood, taken after pregnancy. The receptors come from a female donor in good health, enrolled as a control in a pregnancy study. CDR3s include the opening cysteine and the closing phenylalanine or tryptophan. The D gene is left open where the match is weak. Where a row states a size, it is once, few, many or the class of an expanded clone; other rows omit it.

TRBV18	TRBJ2-3	TRBD1	NA	CASARDRGTDTQYF	TGTGCCAGCGCCCGGGACAGGGGCACAGATACGCAGTATTTT
TRBV6-6	TRBJ2-1	TRBD2	NA	CASSYRGGDEQFF	TGTGCCAGCAGTTACCGGGGGGGCGATGAGCAGTTCTTC
TRBV7-7	TRBJ2-5	TRBD1	NA	CASSTSPGQRETQYF	TGTGCTAGCAGCACGTCTCCGGGACAGCGAGAGACCCAGTACTTC
TRBV5-1	TRBJ2-7	TRBD1	NA	CASSLAGQGAREQYF	TGCGCCAGCAGCTTGGCGGGGCAGGGGGCGCGTGAGCAGTACTTC
TRBV19	TRBJ1-5	NA	NA	CASSMGGINQPQHF	TGTGCCAGTAGTATGGGAGGGATCAATCAGCCCCAGCATTTT
TRBV5-4	TRBJ2-2	TRBD2	NA	CASSQRGSANTGELFF	TGTGCCAGCAGCCAGCGGGGTAGCGCCAACACCGGGGAGCTGTTTTTT
TRBV7-2	TRBJ1-3	NA	NA	CASSLYIGAAGNTIYF	TGTGCCAGCAGCTTATACATAGGGGCAGCTGGAAACACCATATATTTT
TRBV6-1	TRBJ2-7	TRBD1	NA	CASSQTGGYYEQYF	TGTGCCAGCAGTCAAACAGGGGGTTACTACGAGCAGTACTTC
TRBV30	TRBJ1-1	NA	NA	CAWSREINTEAFF	TGTGCCTGGAGTAGAGAGATTAACACTGAAGCTTTCTTT
TRBV7-9	TRBJ1-5	NA	NA	CASSLGDSSNQPQHF	TGTGCCAGCAGCTTAGGTGATAGTAGCAATCAGCCCCAGCATTTT
TRBV7-2	TRBJ1-6	TRBD1	few	CASRTGQGSPLHF	TGTGCCAGCAGAACGGGACAGGGTTCACCCCTCCACTTT
TRBV5-1	TRBJ2-1	NA	NA	CASSFASHNEQFF	TGCGCCAGCAGCTTCGCTAGCCACAATGAGCAGTTCTTC
TRBV5-1	TRBJ1-2	NA	NA	CASSLTVTGDSYGYTF	TGCGCCAGCAGCTTGACTGTGACGGGAGATTCCTATGGCTACACCTTC
TRBV28	TRBJ1-5	NA	once	CASSFGGADTLGPYSNQPQHF	TGTGCCAGCAGTTTTGGGGGGGCCGACACCTTGGGGCCATATAGCAATCAGCCCCAGCATTTT
TRBV11-2	TRBJ2-7	TRBD2	NA	CASSPTSGGPYEQYF	TGTGCCAGCAGCCCCACTAGCGGAGGCCCCTACGAGCAGTACTTC
TRBV9	TRBJ1-1	NA	NA	CASSPHSNTEAFF	TGTGCCAGCAGCCCACATTCCAACACTGAAGCTTTCTTT
TRBV29-1	TRBJ1-2	NA	NA	CSVDVGVGGYTF	TGCAGCGTTGATGTAGGGGTGGGGGGCTACACCTTC
TRBV5-1	TRBJ1-4	TRBD1	NA	CASSAGQGYWEKLFF	TGCGCCAGCAGCGCCGGACAGGGGTATTGGGAAAAACTGTTTTTT
TRBV7-2	TRBJ1-2	TRBD1	NA	CASSSKGAEGYGYTF	TGTGCCAGCAGCTCCAAGGGGGCGGAGGGCTATGGCTACACCTTC
TRBV18	TRBJ2-7	NA	NA	CASSPAGYENEQYF	TGTGCCAGCTCACCGGCAGGTTACGAGAACGAGCAGTACTTC
TRBV30	TRBJ2-7	TRBD2	few	CAWSWEGEQYF	TGTGCCTGGAGTTGGGAGGGCGAGCAGTACTTC
TRBV19	TRBJ1-1	NA	NA	CASSIDSTGMNTEAFF	TGTGCCAGTAGTATAGATTCGACGGGAATGAACACTGAAGCTTTCTTT
TRBV6-6	TRBJ2-3	NA	NA	CASSQGWSSTDTQYF	TGTGCCAGCAGTCAGGGCTGGAGTAGCACAGATACGCAGTATTTT
TRBV6-1	TRBJ1-5	NA	NA	CASSDLTGGNQPQHF	TGTGCCAGCAGCGATCTCACGGGGGGCAATCAGCCCCAGCATTTT
TRBV19	TRBJ1-5	NA	NA	CASSIWGAGRQPQHF	TGTGCCAGTAGTATATGGGGCGCAGGTAGACAGCCCCAGCATTTT
TRBV4-2	TRBJ1-5	NA	NA	CASSQGGGGNQPQHF	TGTGCCAGCAGCCAAGGGGGCGGGGGCAATCAGCCCCAGCATTTT
TRBV6-5	TRBJ2-5	NA	NA	CASSQLGGPQETQYF	TGTGCCAGCAGCCAATTAGGGGGTCCCCAAGAGACCCAGTACTTC
TRBV5-6	TRBJ2-6	NA	NA	CASSSLTRSGANVLTF	TGTGCCAGCAGCAGCCTTACTCGCTCTGGGGCCAACGTCCTGACTTTC
TRBV5-1	TRBJ2-1	TRBD2	once	CASSSLAGGYNEQFF	TGCGCCAGCAGCTCGCTAGCGGGAGGCTACAATGAGCAGTTCTTC
TRBV29-1	TRBJ2-1	NA	NA	CSGRLLGPYNEQFF	TGCAGCGGGCGACTACTGGGCCCCTACAATGAGCAGTTCTTC
TRBV7-6	TRBJ2-2	NA	NA	CASSLIGLGDTGELFF	TGTGCCAGCAGCTTAATAGGACTCGGCGACACCGGGGAGCTGTTTTTT
TRBV19	TRBJ2-3	TRBD1	NA	CASSYDRVYDPTQYF	TGTGCCAGTAGCTACGACAGGGTTTACGACCCTACGCAGTATTTT
TRBV5-4	TRBJ1-1	TRBD1	NA	CASSLRDRGTEAFF	TGTGCCAGCAGCCTCCGGGACAGGGGAACTGAAGCTTTCTTT
TRBV11-2	TRBJ2-7	TRBD1	NA	CASSLETGGAGEQYF	TGTGCCAGCAGCTTAGAAACAGGGGGAGCAGGCGAGCAGTACTTC
TRBV5-1	TRBJ2-2	TRBD1	NA	CASAGQGTTGELFF	TGCGCCAGCGCCGGACAGGGGACCACCGGGGAGCTGTTTTTT
TRBV4-1	TRBJ2-5	NA	NA	CASSPGPTAATQYF	TGCGCCAGCAGCCCGGGCCCGACAGCAGCGACCCAGTACTTC
TRBV5-4	TRBJ2-7	TRBD2	NA	CASSNQRELREQYF	TGTGCCAGCAGTAACCAGCGGGAGCTGAGGGAGCAGTACTTC
TRBV30	TRBJ1-1	NA	NA	CAWSVPRGRTEAFF	TGTGCCTGGAGTGTACCCAGGGGAAGAACTGAAGCTTTCTTT
TRBV5-1	TRBJ2-2	NA	NA	CASRGGNRPGELFF	TGCGCCAGCAGAGGGGGAAATCGGCCCGGGGAGCTGTTTTTT
TRBV6-5	TRBJ2-3	NA	NA	CASSYAARRTDTQYF	TGTGCCAGCAGTTACGCAGCGAGAAGGACAGATACGCAGTATTTT
TRBV13	TRBJ2-1	TRBD2	NA	CASKTSGRTYNEQFF	TGTGCCAGCAAGACTAGCGGGAGGACCTACAATGAGCAGTTCTTC
TRBV5-1	TRBJ2-7	NA	NA	CASSWLVSAGEQYF	TGCGCCAGCAGCTGGCTCGTATCTGCGGGCGAGCAGTACTTC